This entry concerns a single T cell receptor (beta chain). This clonotype has at least ten counts. Within one base of it there is no much larger clone, and no base qualities were kept. This entry is derived from a study of T cells after yellow fever vaccination (dated by TCRdb to 2018 to 2020). With respect to the entire study: Memory subsets (EM, EMRA, CM and Tscm) were sorted on a BD FACS Aria III using CD3, CD45RA, CCR7 and CD95 staining. Blood was collected at multiple timepoints before and after primary and secondary immunization, and bulk PBMC replicates and cell subsets were isolated. Memory subsets were sorted on days 0, 15 and 45 and at 18 months after primary vaccination, and on days 0, 15 and 45 after the 30-year booster. Libraries from fractions with low cell numbers were prepared with the SMART-Seq v4 Ultra Low Input RNA kit. Two healthy male donors, one aged 18 to 29 and one aged 30 to 40 years, were included in the cohort. To track T-cell clones before and after primary and booster YFV17D yellow fever vaccination, bulk TCR alpha and beta repertoires were sequenced longitudinally. Beyond this particular receptor, the publication reports: On day 0, almost all vaccine-responding clonotypes were below detection in the sorted memory subsets. A small fraction of clonotypes showed up in both the CD4 and CD8 compartments, probably as a result of convergent recombination. The study included only a couple of donors, which limits how far the findings can be generalized. Most clones expanded after primary vaccination (almost 97% of CD4 and roughly 91% of CD8) were re-detected after the booster, suggesting that broad memory maintenance occurred. Because abundant contaminating clonotypes from the bulk population could be contained in FACS-sorted repertoires, computational filtering was required. Compared with the primary T-cell response, the secondary T-cell response was weaker but faster, peaking on day 5 rather than day 15.

Synthesis of TCR cDNA relied on 5'RACE template switching, a step that introduced a universal primer site along with unique molecular identifiers. Priming of cDNA synthesis was performed from both the TCR alpha and TCR beta constant segments. Library amplification used two PCR steps, and the second PCR step added sample barcodes and sequencing adapters. Sequencing of libraries was performed on Illumina HiSeq 2500 (2x100 bp) or NovaSeq (2x150 bp). The authors processed their data as follows. MIGEC was used to demultiplex reads and collapse the reads into UMI consensus sequences, and MiXCR was used for V(D)J alignment. Using edgeR on replicate PBMC samples, clonotypes were called vaccine-responding if FDR was below 0.01 and the log2 fold change was above 5 up to day 15. Each bulk clonotype was labeled CD4 or CD8 based on which sequenced repertoire, CD4 or CD8, contained the clonotype at higher abundance. To estimate how each clone was distributed across memory phenotypes, clonotype frequencies in memory subsets were weighted by the numbers of FACS-sorted cells. TCRdb reworked the public reads: Q25 trimming with fastp, MiXCR clone assembly, productive beta chains retained. Rows with one shared CDR3 protein collapse into an entry with the most common genes and DNA. The V and J calls, along with clone size, are taken from TCRdb and not from the paper's own processing. The sample records approximately 34,000 distinct CDR3 sequences, more than 6.5% of which are singletons. 22% of the sample comes from the top ten.

This specimen's treatment or condition label, interpreted: live attenuated yellow fever vaccine strain. A standard Ficoll-Paque protocol was used to isolate PBMCs from peripheral blood. For sorted memory subsets, RNA extraction was done with the RNeasy Micro Kit. According to the germline V gene, CDR1 reads LGHNA and CDR2 reads YNFKEQ. Inclusive of the bounding cysteine and phenylalanine, the CDR3 is 17 residues long. Only the CDR3 DNA is retained, 51 bases long and in frame from the first base. Trimming costs V 4 bases and J 5 bases, and their ends lie 18 bases apart. This TCR derives from a man aged 18 to 35 who received the YFV17D yellow fever vaccine. The sequencing used PBMCs, either bulk or a sorted T-cell subset (CD4+, CD8+, memory, or dextramer-sorted; not recorded which), collected on the day of the first yellow fever vaccination. Recombination linked TRBV4-2 to TRBJ1-6; TRBD1 is possibly the D segment (6 matching bases). In nucleotides, the sequence is TGTGCCAGCAGCCCCATGAAGGGGGACCTTAATAATTCACCCCTCCACTTT. Its protein reads: CASSPMKGDLNNSPLHF.